This T cell receptor beta chain was observed in a study of T cell responses to AZD1222 COVID-19 vaccine. Using immunoSEQ multiplex PCR, the repertoire was profiled, and TCRdb retains in-frame clones only, with some absent. The profile covers roughly 140,000 clones, with approximately 78% appearing a single time and roughly 4% taken by the ten largest. Germline V gene sequence: CDR1 MNHEY, CDR2 SVGAGI. The CDR3 length is 14 residues. Germline trimming cut 2 bases from V and 6 bases from J; bases unmatched to any gene: 6. The TCR was taken from an adult in good health. This chain uses TRBV6-5 with TRBJ1-2; 7 nucleotides agree with TRBD1. The material was peripheral blood, obtained on day 0 of MenACWY control vaccination. The DNA for the CDR3 is TGTGCCAGCAGTTACGGTAGACAGGGACATGGCTACACCTTC. Protein: CASSYGRQGHGYTF.